A single TCR beta chain is shown here with its context. This sample was included in a study of CD8 T cells in Susac syndrome. Germline assignment: CDR1 LGHDT and CDR2 YNNKEL (reference sequence). There are 12 residues in the CDR3. Trimming cost V 4 bases and J 6 bases, with 6 bases left between them. CD8+ and CD4+ T cells circulating in blood were sequenced for TCR beta. The multiple sclerosis controls consisted of treatment-naive patients with relapsing-remitting disease, either stable or active. Isolation of CD8+ and CD4+ T cells was performed negatively, whereas enrichment of TEMRA cells was done by FACS. An amount of RNA that ranged from roughly 0.5 to 1 ug was reverse transcribed with random hexamers. An immunoSEQ multiplex PCR generated amplified TCR beta CDR3 products spanning 54 Vbeta and 13 Jbeta. TCRdb fed the immunoSEQ multiplex PCR reads into MiXCR, producing one record per CDR3 protein. The sample includes around 170,000 distinct CDR3 sequences, roughly 96% of them seen just once.

The sequence was obtained from a human donor with multiple sclerosis. The chain has TRBV3-1 and TRBJ2-2; D call uncertain. The source material was CD8+ T cells from PBMCs. The DNA for the CDR3 is TGTGCCAGCAGCCCCCTCTCCGGGGAGCTGTTTTTT. Translating gives CASSPLSGELFF.